Each of the 16 T cell receptor beta chains below was sequenced from the same sample in a study of cytomegalovirus exposure and HLA in healthy donors. PCR used 60 Vbeta primers and 13 Jbeta primers. TCRdb's table, derived via immunoSEQ multiplex PCR, lists solely in-frame clones and lacks some. Counted here are 90,000 to 110,000 clones, 76% occurring once; the ten biggest clones make up roughly 8%. Sequenced input: PBMCs. The receptors were sampled from a man aged 40-49 years in good health and CMV-seropositive.

The chain couples TRBV6-5 to TRBJ2-1; TRBD2 is a possible D gene (5 bases). Between the trimmed V and J ends, which lost 4 bases and 5 bases, there was a span of 9 bases. Germline values: CDR1 MNHEY, CDR2 SVGAGI. The CDR3 runs 13 residues. The CDR3 sequence is CASSLDLNNEQFF. The CDR3 DNA reads as TGTGCCAGCAGTTTGGACTTAAACAATGAGCAGTTCTTC.

The chain uses TRBV7-8 and TRBJ1-4; a possible D gene is TRBD1 (5 bases). Trimming cost V 11 bases and J 2 bases, with 15 bases left between them. Germline CDR1 reads SGHVS; CDR2 reads FQNEAQ. CDR3 length equals 14 residues. CDR3 sequence reads: CAGGGSATNEKLFF. For the CDR3, the DNA is TGTGCCGGGGGGGGATCGGCGACTAATGAAAAACTGTTTTTT.

This chain uses TRBV9 with TRBJ2-3; tentatively, D is TRBD2 (6 bases). The CDR3 contains 16 residues. Germline CDR1 is SGDLS and CDR2 is YYNGEE. V lost 2 bases and J lost 0, with 13 bases in between. In nucleotides, the CDR3 is TGTGCCAGCAGCGTTGGGGGAGGTACGAGCACAGATACGCAGTATTTT. It encodes CASSVGGGTSTDTQYF.

The chain links TRBV18 to TRBJ1-2, with TRBD1 matching 7 bases. Germline values: CDR1 KGHSH, CDR2 LQKENI. This CDR3 is built from 17 residues. V was pared by 1 base and J by 4 bases, with 12 bases of the junction left unmatched. The CDR3, as DNA: TGTGCCAGCTCACCACAAGCGTCGGACAGGTCAGGCTATGGCTACACCTTC. Residues: CASSPQASDRSGYGYTF.

This clone was found a few times. J is TRBJ2-3 and V is TRBV5-1; 16 positions agree with TRBD2. From germline, CDR1 is SGHRS and CDR2 YFSETQ. The CDR3 runs to 18 residues. J lost 2 bases, V lost 0 bases, and 3 bases had no gene match. The CDR3 region is CASSLDGTSGRATDTQYF. CDR3 DNA sequence: TGCGCCAGCAGCTTGGACGGGACTAGCGGGAGGGCCACAGATACGCAGTATTTT.

V usage is TRBV18 and J usage is TRBJ2-5; D is uncertain. CDR1 and CDR2 from the germline V gene are KGHSH and LQKENI. The CDR3 runs 12 residues. The V end lost 1 base, the J end lost 3 bases, and 3 bases lay between the germline ends. CDR3: CASSPREETQYF. Written as DNA, the CDR3 is TGTGCCAGCTCACCACGAGAAGAGACCCAGTACTTC.

The genes are TRBV7-3 and TRBJ1-5; D may be TRBD1 (6 bases). Looked up from germline, CDR1 is SGHTA and CDR2 is FQGTGA. The CDR3 covers 16 residues. The germline V and J ends were trimmed by 5 bases and 0 bases, with 14 bases remaining between them. The DNA for the CDR3 is TGTGCCAGCAGCCTTCGACAGGAGGATAGCAATCAGCCCCAGCATTTT. Translated, it gives CASSLRQEDSNQPQHF.

The chain carries TRBV5-4 and TRBJ2-1, with D maybe TRBD2 (6 bases). The CDR3 covers 14 residues. Germline CDR1 is SGHNT and CDR2 is YYREEE (reference sequence). The germline V and J ends were trimmed by 2 bases and 6 bases, with 12 bases remaining between them. CDR3 sequence (DNA): TGTGCCAGCAGCTTCCGGGACGGGAGCAATGAGCAGTTCTTC. Translation gives CASSFRDGSNEQFF.

With regard to this clone: Within the sample, other DNA sequences also encode this same CDR3. The chain has TRBV11-2 and TRBJ2-1, with TRBD2 identical over 12 bases. Germline CDR1 and CDR2: SGHAT and FQNNGV. The V gene end was trimmed by 3 bases and the J gene end by 7 bases; junction bases not matched to a gene: 4. This CDR3 region has 15 residues. Here the CDR3 DNA reads TGTGCCAGCAGCTTGGGGACTAGCGGGTTGAATGAGCAGTTCTTC. Translated: CASSLGTSGLNEQFF.

The gene calls are TRBV6-4 and TRBJ2-1; no clear D gene. The CDR3 totals 13 residues. The germline gives CDR1 MRHNA, CDR2 SNTAGT. Trimming removed 0 bases at V and 5 bases at J, with 5 bases between. The CDR3 is CASSDSPDNEQFF. CDR3 sequence (DNA): TGTGCCAGCAGTGACTCGCCAGACAATGAGCAGTTCTTC.

The chain recombines TRBV20-1 with TRBJ1-1; a weak D match, TRBD1 (6 bases). The germline V and J ends were trimmed by 5 bases and 8 bases, with 12 bases remaining between them. In germline, CDR1 is DFQATT, CDR2 SNEGSKA (reference sequence). This CDR3 spans 11 amino acids. Here the CDR3 DNA reads TGCAGTGCTCGTATAACAGGGGAAGCTTTCTTT. It codes for CSARITGEAFF.

The V gene is TRBV6-1, the J gene TRBJ1-5, with unresolved D. V was cut by 5 bases and J by 0 bases, with 11 bases left in between. Germline V gives CDR1 MNHNS, CDR2 SASEGT. The CDR3 is 15 amino acids. The CDR3 protein is CASSTDISSNQPQHF. CDR3 in DNA: TGTGCCAGCAGTACTGACATCTCTAGCAATCAGCCCCAGCATTTT.

This clone was seen only once. The chain carries TRBV4-2 and TRBJ2-1; 11 nucleotides line up with TRBD2. V was clipped by 2 bases and J by 1 base; unmatched bases: 7. Germline V gene lookup returns CDR1 LGHNA and CDR2 YNFKEQ. The CDR3 is 18 amino acids. The CDR3 bases are TGTGCCAGCAGCCAACTTACCCTAGCGGGGGGTTCCTACAATGAGCAGTTCTTC. Protein: CASSQLTLAGGSYNEQFF.

The genes are TRBV27 and TRBJ1-1, with TRBD1 identical over 8 bases. Germline lookup yields CDR1 MNHEY and CDR2 SMNVEV (reference sequence). This CDR3 is built from 16 residues. J was trimmed by 0 bases and V by 4 bases; bases with no gene match: 7. The CDR3 nucleotides are TGTGCCAGCAGTTGGCGACAGGGGTACATGAACACTGAAGCTTTCTTT. Its translation: CASSWRQGYMNTEAFF.

The chain joins TRBV30 to TRBJ1-3, with TRBD1 as a possible D gene (5 bases). Per the germline V gene, CDR1 is GTSNPN and CDR2 is SVGIG (reference sequence). The CDR3 covers 13 residues. V was clipped by 0 bases and J by 8 bases, with 11 bases between them. This chain's CDR3 is CAWSVDRRYTIYF. The CDR3 nucleotides are TGTGCCTGGAGTGTAGACAGAAGATACACCATATATTTT.

This rearrangement joins TRBV7-2 to TRBJ2-1; possibly TRBD1 for D (5 bases). V was trimmed by 5 bases and J by 9 bases, leaving 23 bases between them. CDR3 length equals 16 residues. Per germline, CDR1 SGHTA and CDR2 FQGNSA. The CDR3 coding sequence is TGTGCCAGCAGCCCTACCCTTGGGATAGGGGTGGGTGAGCAGTTCTTC. Translation: CASSPTLGIGVGEQFF.